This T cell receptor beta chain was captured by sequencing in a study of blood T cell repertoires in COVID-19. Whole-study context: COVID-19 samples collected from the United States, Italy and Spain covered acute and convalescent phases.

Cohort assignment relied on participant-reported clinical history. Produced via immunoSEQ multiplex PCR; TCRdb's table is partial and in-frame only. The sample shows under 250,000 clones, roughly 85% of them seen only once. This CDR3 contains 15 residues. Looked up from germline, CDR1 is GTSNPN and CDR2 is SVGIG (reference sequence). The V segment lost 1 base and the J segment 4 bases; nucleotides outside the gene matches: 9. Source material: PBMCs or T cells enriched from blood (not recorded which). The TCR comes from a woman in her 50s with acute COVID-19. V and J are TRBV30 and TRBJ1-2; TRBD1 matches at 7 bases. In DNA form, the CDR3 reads TGTGCCTGGAGTGGGGAGAGGGGGCGAGGCTATGGCTACACCTTC. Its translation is CAWSGERGRGYGYTF. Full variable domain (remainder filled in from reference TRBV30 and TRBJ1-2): SQTIHQWPATLVQPVGSPLSLECTVEGTSNPNLYWYRQAAGRGLQLLFYSVGIGQISSEVPQNLSASRPQDRQFILSSKKLLLSDSGFYLCAWSGERGRGYGYTFGSGTRLTVV.